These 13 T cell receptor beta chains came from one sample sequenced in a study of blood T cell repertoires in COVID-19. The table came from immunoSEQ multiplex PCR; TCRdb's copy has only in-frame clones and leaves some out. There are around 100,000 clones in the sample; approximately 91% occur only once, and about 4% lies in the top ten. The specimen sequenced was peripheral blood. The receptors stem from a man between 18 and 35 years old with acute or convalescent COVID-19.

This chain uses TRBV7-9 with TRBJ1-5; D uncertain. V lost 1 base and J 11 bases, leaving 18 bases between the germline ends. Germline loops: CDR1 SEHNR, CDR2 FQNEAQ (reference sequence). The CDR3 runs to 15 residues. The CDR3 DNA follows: TGTGCCAGCAGCTTAGGATCGGTGAGCAGAGAGGCCCAGCATTTT. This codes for CASSLGSVSREAQHF.

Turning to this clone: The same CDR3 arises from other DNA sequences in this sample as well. The CDR3 spells CASSVGQGAYEQYF. CDR3 nucleotide sequence: TGTGCCAGCAGCGTAGGACAGGGGGCCTACGAGCAGTACTTC. V usage is TRBV9 and J usage is TRBJ2-7; TRBD1 matches at 9 bases. In germline, CDR1 is SGDLS, CDR2 YYNGEE. CDR3 size: 14 residues. With 0 bases clipped from V and 2 bases from J, the junction kept 0 bases outside the gene matches.

The CDR3 DNA is TGTGCCAGCAGTGACAGGGGCAATCAGCCCCAGCATTTT. Translated, it gives CASSDRGNQPQHF. The V and J genes are TRBV6-6 and TRBJ1-5; 7 bases map to TRBD1. Trimming at V came to 5 bases and at J to 2 bases, leaving 0 bases not matched to a gene. This CDR3 is 13 amino acids long. Looked up from germline, CDR1 is MNHNY and CDR2 is SVGAGI (reference sequence).

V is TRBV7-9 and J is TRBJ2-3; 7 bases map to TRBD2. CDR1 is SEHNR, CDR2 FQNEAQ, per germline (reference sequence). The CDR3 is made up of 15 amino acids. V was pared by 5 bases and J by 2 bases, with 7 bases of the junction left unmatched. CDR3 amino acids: CASSPSGPDTDTQYF. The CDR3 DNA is TGTGCCAGCAGCCCTAGCGGCCCAGACACAGATACGCAGTATTTT. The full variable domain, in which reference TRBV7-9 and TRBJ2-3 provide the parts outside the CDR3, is DTGVSQNPRHKITKRGQNVTFRCDPISEHNRLYWYRQTLGQGPEFLTYFQNEAQLEKSRLLSDRFSAERPKGSFSTLEIQRTEQGDSAMYLCASSPSGPDTDTQYFGPGTRLTVL.

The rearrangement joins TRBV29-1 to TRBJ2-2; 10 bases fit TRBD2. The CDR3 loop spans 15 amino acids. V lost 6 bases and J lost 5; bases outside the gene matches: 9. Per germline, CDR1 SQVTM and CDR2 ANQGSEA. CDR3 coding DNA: TGCAGCGTGAGCGGGCTAGCGGGAGCGACCGGGGAGCTGTTTTTT. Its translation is CSVSGLAGATGELFF.

The CDR3 DNA sequence: TGTGCCAGCAGTGAAGGGGGGGGTAACTATGGCTACACCTTC. Protein: CASSEGGGNYGYTF. V is TRBV25-1 and J is TRBJ1-2; a weak D match, TRBD1 (5 bases). V was shortened by 2 bases and J by 1 base, with 8 bases between the two germline ends. The germline V gene has CDR1 MGHDK and CDR2 SYGVNS. The CDR3 loop spans 14 amino acids.

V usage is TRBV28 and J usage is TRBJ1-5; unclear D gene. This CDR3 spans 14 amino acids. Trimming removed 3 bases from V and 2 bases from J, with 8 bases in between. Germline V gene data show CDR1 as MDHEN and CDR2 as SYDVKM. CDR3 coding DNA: TGTGCCAGCAGTTTCAGAATTGGCAATCAGCCCCAGCATTTT. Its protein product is CASSFRIGNQPQHF.

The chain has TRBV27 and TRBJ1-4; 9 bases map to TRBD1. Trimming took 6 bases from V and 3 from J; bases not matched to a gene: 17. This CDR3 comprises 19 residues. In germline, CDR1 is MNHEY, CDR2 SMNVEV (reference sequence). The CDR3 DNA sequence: TGTGCCAGCAGCTATGATACTACAGGGGGCATAACGTCTAATGAAAAACTGTTTTTT. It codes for CASSYDTTGGITSNEKLFF.

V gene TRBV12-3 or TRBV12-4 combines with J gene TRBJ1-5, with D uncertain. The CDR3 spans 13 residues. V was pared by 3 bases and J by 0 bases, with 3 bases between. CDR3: CASSFYSNQPQHF. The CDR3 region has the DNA TGTGCCAGCAGTTTTTATAGCAATCAGCCCCAGCATTTT.

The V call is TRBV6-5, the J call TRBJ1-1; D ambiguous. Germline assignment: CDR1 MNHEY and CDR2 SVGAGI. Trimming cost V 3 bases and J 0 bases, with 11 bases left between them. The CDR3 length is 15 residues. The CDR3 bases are TGTGCCAGCAGTTATCACGGCGGCTTGAACACTGAAGCTTTCTTT. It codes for CASSYHGGLNTEAFF.

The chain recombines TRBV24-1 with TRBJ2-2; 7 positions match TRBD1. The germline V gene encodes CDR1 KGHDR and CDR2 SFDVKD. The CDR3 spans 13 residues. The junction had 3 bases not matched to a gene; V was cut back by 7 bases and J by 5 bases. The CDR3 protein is CATSTGVTGELFF. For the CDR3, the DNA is TGTGCCACCAGCACAGGGGTAACCGGGGAGCTGTTTTTT.

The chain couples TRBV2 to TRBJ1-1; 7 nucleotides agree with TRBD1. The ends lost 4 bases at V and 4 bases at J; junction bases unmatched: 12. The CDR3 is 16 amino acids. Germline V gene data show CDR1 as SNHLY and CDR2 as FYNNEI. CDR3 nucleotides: TGTGCCAGCAGTGGGGACAGAGACAAGTCCACCACTGAAGCTTTCTTT. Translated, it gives CASSGDRDKSTTEAFF.

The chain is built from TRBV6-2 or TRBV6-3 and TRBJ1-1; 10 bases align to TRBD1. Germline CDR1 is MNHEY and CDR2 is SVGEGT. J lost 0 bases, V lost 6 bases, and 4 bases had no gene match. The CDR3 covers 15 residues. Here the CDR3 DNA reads TGTGCCAGCAGCCAGACAGGGGGCCTGAACACTGAAGCTTTCTTT. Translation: CASSQTGGLNTEAFF.